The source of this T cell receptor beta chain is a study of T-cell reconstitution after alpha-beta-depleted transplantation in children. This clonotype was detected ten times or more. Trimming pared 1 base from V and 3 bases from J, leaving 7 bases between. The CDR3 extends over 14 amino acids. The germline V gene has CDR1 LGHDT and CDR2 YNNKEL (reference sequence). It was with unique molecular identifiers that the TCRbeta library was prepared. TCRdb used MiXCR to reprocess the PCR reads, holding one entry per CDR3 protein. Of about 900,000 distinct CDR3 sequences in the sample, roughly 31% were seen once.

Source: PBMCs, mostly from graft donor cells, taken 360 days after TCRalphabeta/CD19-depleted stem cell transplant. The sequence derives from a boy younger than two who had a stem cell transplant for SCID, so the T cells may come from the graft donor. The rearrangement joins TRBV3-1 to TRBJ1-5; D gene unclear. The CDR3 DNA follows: TGTGCCAGCAGCCAAGGTCAATTCAATCAGCCCCAGCATTTT. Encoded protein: CASSQGQFNQPQHF. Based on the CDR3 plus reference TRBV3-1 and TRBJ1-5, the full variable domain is DTAVSQTPKYLVTQMGNDKSIKCEQNLGHDTMYWYKQDSKKFLKIMFSYNNKELIINETVPNRFSPKSPDKAHLNLHINSLELGDSAVYFCASSQGQFNQPQHFGDGTRLSIL.